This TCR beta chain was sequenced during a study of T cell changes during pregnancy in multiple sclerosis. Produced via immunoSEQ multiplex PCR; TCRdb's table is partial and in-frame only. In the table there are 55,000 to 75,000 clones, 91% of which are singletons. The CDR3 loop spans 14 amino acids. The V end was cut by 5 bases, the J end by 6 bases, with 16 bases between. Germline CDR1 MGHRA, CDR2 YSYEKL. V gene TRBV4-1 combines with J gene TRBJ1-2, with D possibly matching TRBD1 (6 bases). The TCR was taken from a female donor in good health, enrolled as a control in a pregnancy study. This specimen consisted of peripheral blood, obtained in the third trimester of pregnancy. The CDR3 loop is CASSSRTVSHGYTF. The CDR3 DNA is TGCGCCAGCAGCTCCAGGACAGTGTCACATGGCTACACCTTC.